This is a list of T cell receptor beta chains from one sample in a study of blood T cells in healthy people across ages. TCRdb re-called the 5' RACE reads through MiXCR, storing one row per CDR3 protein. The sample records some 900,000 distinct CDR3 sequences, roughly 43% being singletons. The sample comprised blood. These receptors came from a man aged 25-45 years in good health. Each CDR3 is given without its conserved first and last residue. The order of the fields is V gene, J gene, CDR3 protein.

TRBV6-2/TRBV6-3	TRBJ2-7	ASTDSTYEQY
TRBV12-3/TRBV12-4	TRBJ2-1	ASSLGAQSNEQF
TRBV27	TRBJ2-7	ASSLGAGWAYEQY
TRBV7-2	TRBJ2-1	ASSLGPAGGSYNEQF
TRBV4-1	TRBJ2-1	ASSQGGVVEQF
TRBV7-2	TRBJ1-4	ASSLVGRINEKLF
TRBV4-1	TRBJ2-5	ASSQDWPAQETQY
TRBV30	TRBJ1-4	AWSNGQGTEKLF
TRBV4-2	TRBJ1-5	ASSQDSQGFQPQH
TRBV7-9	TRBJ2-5	ASSLEQTSGKETQY
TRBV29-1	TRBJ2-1	SVLAAVSYNEQF
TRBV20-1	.	SANRLAGGRRETQY
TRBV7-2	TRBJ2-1	ASSLRTARYNEQF
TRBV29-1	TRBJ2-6	SVQEFHSGANVLT
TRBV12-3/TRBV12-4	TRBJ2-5	ASSWQGKETQY
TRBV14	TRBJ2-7	ASSQGPGTGKQY
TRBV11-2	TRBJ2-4	ASSRDRGVQNIQY
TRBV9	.	ASSGLGGETIEGAKNIQY
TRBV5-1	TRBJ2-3	ASSITSGGASTDTQY
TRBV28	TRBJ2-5	ASREYGQGTQETQY
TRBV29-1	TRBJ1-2	SVVDRNEVLGYT
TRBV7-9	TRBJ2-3	ASSPQGPDTQY
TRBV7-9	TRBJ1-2	ASTADLTNYGYT